This TCR beta chain was identified in a study of technical replicates of blood from several donors. The CDR3 sequence is 16 residues long. The J segment lost 6 bases and the V segment lost 5 bases, leaving 12 bases of the junction unmatched. Looked up from germline, CDR1 is SEHNR and CDR2 is FQNEAQ (reference sequence). TCRdb's copy holds only in-frame clones and misses some; the assay was immunoSEQ multiplex PCR. The sample carries over 85,000 clones, just under 95% recorded once. This clone was recorded a few times. The sequenced sample consisted of T cells isolated from PBMCs. The gene calls are TRBV7-9 and TRBJ2-7, with 11 positions matching TRBD2. The source of this sequence is a human donor in good health. The CDR3 here is CASSGGGTSGSGEQYF. The CDR3 bases are TGTGCCAGCAGCGGGGGGGGAACTAGCGGGAGTGGCGAGCAGTACTTC.